These T cell receptor beta chains were read from a single sample in a study of T cells in severe cutaneous drug reactions. TCRdb re-called the multiplex PCR reads, yielding one record per CDR3 amino acid sequence without DNA. The listing records approximately 6,900 distinct CDR3 sequences. The sample comprised cells from a skin blister. The receptors were gathered from a human donor with toxic epidermal necrolysis, a severe cutaneous drug reaction. Both conserved end residues are part of each CDR3. Fields, in order: clone size, V gene, J gene, CDR3 protein. Size values are once, few and many counts, or a class for expanded clones, and some rows have none.

-	TRBV7-7	TRBJ2-7	CASSFATSGYEQYF
-	TRBV29-1	TRBJ1-2	CSVAGADGYTF
-	TRBV12-3/TRBV12-4	TRBJ2-7	CASSVPGLAYEQYF
-	TRBV27	TRBJ2-1	CASAPGTSLNEQFF
-	TRBV6-2/TRBV6-3	TRBJ1-5	CASSYSKAGVLNQPQHF
-	TRBV6-6	TRBJ1-3	CASRDGQSPLYF
medium-sized	TRBV30	TRBJ2-3	CAWNLAGGTDTQYF
-	TRBV5-1	TRBJ1-1	CASSSGTGVEAFF
-	TRBV28	TRBJ2-1	CASSYPPLGGPAYNEQFF
medium-sized	TRBV6-5	TRBJ1-1	CASSLAPANTEAFF
-	TRBV29-1	TRBJ2-1	CSVQGYNEQFF
-	TRBV30	TRBJ2-7	CAWKGGREQYF
-	TRBV5-6	TRBJ2-7	CASSSPDLILAEQYF
-	TRBV28	TRBJ2-5	CASSQQVQETQYF
-	TRBV7-9	TRBJ2-7	CASSSGDGSYEQYF
-	TRBV3-1	TRBJ2-2	CASSQVATTNTGELFF
-	TRBV27	TRBJ1-5	CASTGPGEPQHF
-	TRBV5-1	TRBJ2-7	CASSSDQGYEQYF
-	TRBV28	TRBJ1-2	CASSLTRAYGYTF
-	TRBV6-1	TRBJ2-1	CASSPQARVEQFF
-	TRBV20-1	TRBJ1-5	CSARALQGGQPQHF
-	TRBV25-1	TRBJ2-3	CASMGGYTQYF
-	TRBV25-1	TRBJ2-5	CASSLRDRGLGETQYF
-	TRBV7-8	TRBJ1-3	CASSWQALSGNTIYF
-	TRBV4-1	TRBJ1-5	CASSQVGGSNQPQHF
-	TRBV12-3/TRBV12-4	TRBJ2-2	CAISRLAGTNTGELFF
-	TRBV28	TRBJ2-7	CASSLIASYEQYF
medium-sized	TRBV30	TRBJ1-2	CAWIGTGGNYGYTF
-	TRBV27	TRBJ1-1	CASSLGHGTEAFF
-	TRBV4-3	TRBJ2-7	CASSQGGDYEQYF
-	TRBV11-1	TRBJ2-3	CASSSGTSGISDTQYF
-	TRBV5-1	TRBJ2-6	CASSLTGANVLTF
-	TRBV11-2	TRBJ1-3	CASSLDPGGSGANTIYF
-	TRBV28	TRBJ2-7	CASSRTGGSSSYEQYF
-	TRBV7-9	TRBJ1-5	CASSLFGPQHF
-	TRBV28	TRBJ1-6	CASSPDPGYNSPLHF
-	TRBV6-4	TRBJ1-6	CASVDRDSPLHF
-	TRBV15	TRBJ2-2	CATSREGPGNTGELFF
-	TRBV28	TRBJ1-4	CASSFLRGINEKLFF
-	TRBV28	TRBJ2-3	CASSFTETDTQYF
-	TRBV5-1	TRBJ1-2	CASSLDLGGYTF
-	TRBV20-1	TRBJ2-5	CSARVMTGQETQYF
-	TRBV7-2	TRBJ1-1	CASSLVLGREAFF
-	TRBV19	TRBJ2-1	CASSSGALGEQFF
-	TRBV15	TRBJ2-1	CATSRGTSPDEQFF
medium-sized	TRBV28	TRBJ2-7	CASSLSDPRDHEQYF
-	TRBV27	TRBJ2-7	CASSLLATHEQYF
-	TRBV13	TRBJ2-1	CASSLGLANNEQFF
-	TRBV29-1	TRBJ2-5	CSVEPVEVETQYF
medium-sized	TRBV28	TRBJ1-5	CASSSLTGEPQHF
-	TRBV5-1	TRBJ2-5	CASSPSGRAEEETQYF
-	TRBV28	TRBJ2-1	CASGTKWAPNEQFF
-	TRBV5-1	TRBJ2-7	CASRPTGTSGRRGLYEQYF
-	TRBV2	TRBJ2-2	CASSPDGNTGELFF
medium-sized	TRBV10-3	TRBJ2-1	CAISESLAGYNEQFF
large	TRBV2	TRBJ1-2	CASPRGNYGYTF
-	TRBV30	TRBJ2-3	CAWSVLGGTDTQYF
-	TRBV5-4	TRBJ2-1	CASSFGGASSSYNEQFF
-	TRBV28	TRBJ2-7	CASSPVPSYEQYF